This T cell receptor (beta chain) came from a study of Ad26.COV2.S vaccination and SARS-CoV-2 variants. The overall study: Within the COV1001 Ad26.COV2.S trial arm, the donor was enrolled. Recipients of Ad26.COV2.S got it intramuscularly, once or twice 56 days apart. Study-level findings and limits: Vaccine and placebo recipients had comparable breadth of non-spike TCRs.

V was pared by 6 bases and J by 0 bases, with 18 bases between. The CDR3 runs to 16 residues. CDR1 and CDR2 (germline): MNHEY, SVGEGT. Produced via immunoSEQ multiplex PCR; TCRdb's table is partial and in-frame only. This sample has roughly 460,000 clones, with 80% to 90% found just once. A word on this clone: Its cognate antigen is unknown.

Documented treatment: over 15 received Ad26.COV2.S at low or high dose, single or two shots; 5 received placebo; per-sample allocation not given. Material that was analyzed had been drawn on day 63 after the first vaccine or placebo injection. Boston provided a donor who was an adult aged 18-55 years. This TCR was recovered from a person between 18 and 65 years old who received the Ad26.COV2.S COVID-19 vaccine or a placebo. The chain combines TRBV6-2 or TRBV6-3 with TRBJ2-7; D is perhaps TRBD1 or TRBD2 (7 bases each). The specimen comprised peripheral blood, sampled in a trial of Ad26.COV2.S vaccine versus placebo. The CDR3 spells CASSPWEGASSYEQYF. CDR3 coding DNA: TGTGCCAGCAGCCCTTGGGAGGGGGCAAGCTCCTACGAGCAGTACTTC.